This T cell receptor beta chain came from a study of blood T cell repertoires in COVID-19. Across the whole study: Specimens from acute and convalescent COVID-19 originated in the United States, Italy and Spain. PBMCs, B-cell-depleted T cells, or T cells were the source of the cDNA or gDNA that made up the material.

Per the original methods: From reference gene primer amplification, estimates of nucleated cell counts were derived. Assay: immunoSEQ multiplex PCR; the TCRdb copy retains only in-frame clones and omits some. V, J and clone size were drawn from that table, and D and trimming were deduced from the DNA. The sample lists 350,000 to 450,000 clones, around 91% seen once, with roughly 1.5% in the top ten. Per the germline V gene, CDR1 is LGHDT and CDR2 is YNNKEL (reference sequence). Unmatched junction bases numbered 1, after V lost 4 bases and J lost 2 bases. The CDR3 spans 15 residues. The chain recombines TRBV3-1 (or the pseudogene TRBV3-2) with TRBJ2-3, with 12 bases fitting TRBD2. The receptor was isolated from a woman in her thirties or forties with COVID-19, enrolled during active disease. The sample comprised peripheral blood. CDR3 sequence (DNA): TGTGCCAGCAGCCCTAGCGGGAGGGCCACAGATACGCAGTATTTT. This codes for CASSPSGRATDTQYF.